The rows below give T cell receptor beta chains drawn from one sample of a study of shared clonotypes between healthy human individuals. Libraries were prepared by immunoSEQ multiplex PCR; TCRdb keeps only in-frame clonotypes and omits some of them. The data show 2 million to 2.5 million clones, roughly 95% seen once. The sequenced material came from naive CD4+ T cells sorted from blood. These TCRs come from a man between 18 and 35 years old in good health. Both conserved end residues are part of each CDR3. The D gene is left open where the match is weak. Size values are once, few and many counts, or a class for expanded clones, and some rows have none.

size	V	D	J	CDR3	DNA
-	TRBV7-2	-	TRBJ1-5	CASSLVGSGVQPQHF	TGTGCCAGCAGCTTAGTGGGGTCAGGGGTCCAGCCCCAGCATTTT
-	TRBV5-1	-	TRBJ1-1	CASSQVGGMHTEAFF	TGCGCCAGCAGCCAGGTGGGGGGAATGCACACTGAAGCTTTCTTT
-	TRBV6-1	-	TRBJ1-5	CASRPTVLDQPQHF	TGTGCCAGCAGGCCGACAGTACTAGATCAGCCCCAGCATTTT
once	TRBV10-3	TRBD2	TRBJ2-5	CATRLAGGQETQYF	TGTGCCACGAGACTAGCGGGGGGCCAAGAGACCCAGTACTTC
-	TRBV25-1	TRBD1	TRBJ2-7	CASGSTGGTYEQYF	TGTGCCAGCGGTTCGACAGGGGGAACCTACGAGCAGTACTTC
few	TRBV2	-	TRBJ1-6	CASSDGVSPLHF	TGTGCCAGCAGTGATGGAGTCTCACCCCTCCACTTT
-	TRBV11-3	-	TRBJ2-5	CASSFSAGPQETQYF	TGTGCCAGCAGCTTCAGCGCAGGACCCCAAGAGACCCAGTACTTC
-	TRBV19	-	TRBJ2-4	CASSIQILAKNIQYF	TGTGCCAGTAGTATACAGATCTTAGCCAAAAACATTCAGTACTTC
-	TRBV19	TRBD1	TRBJ2-7	CASSLGQGPYEQYF	TGTGCCAGTAGTCTGGGACAGGGACCCTACGAGCAGTACTTC
-	TRBV10-3	TRBD1	TRBJ2-5	CAIRGGGETQYF	TGTGCCATCAGAGGGGGCGGGGAGACCCAGTACTTC
-	TRBV30	-	TRBJ2-1	CAWSVGLKTISSYNEQFF	TGTGCCTGGAGTGTAGGGTTGAAAACTATAAGCTCCTACAATGAGCAGTTCTTC
few	TRBV28	-	TRBJ2-2	CASSLGTVDTGELFF	TGTGCCAGCAGTTTAGGGACGGTGGACACCGGGGAGCTGTTTTTT
-	TRBV7-9	-	TRBJ2-3	CASSLGRSKGRSTDTQYF	TGTGCCAGCAGCTTAGGCAGGTCGAAGGGGCGTAGCACAGATACGCAGTATTTT
-	TRBV6-1	TRBD2	TRBJ2-7	CAAGGSYEQYF	TGTGCCGCGGGAGGCTCCTACGAGCAGTACTTC
-	TRBV19	-	TRBJ2-7	CASGRTSYEQYF	TGTGCCAGTGGGAGAACATCCTACGAGCAGTACTTC
-	TRBV5-4	-	TRBJ1-3	CASSQTGTTGNTIYF	TGTGCCAGCAGTCAAACCGGGACAACTGGAAACACCATATATTTT
-	TRBV10-3	-	TRBJ2-2	CAISGGQNTGELFF	TGTGCCATCAGCGGCGGACAGAACACCGGGGAGCTGTTTTTT
once	TRBV10-2	-	TRBJ2-1	CATSTLSSYNEQFF	TGCGCCACCTCGACTCTAAGCTCCTACAATGAGCAGTTCTTC
-	TRBV6-5	-	TRBJ2-2	CASRTGMWTGELFF	TGTGCCAGCAGAACAGGGATGTGGACCGGGGAGCTGTTTTTT
-	TRBV7-9	-	TRBJ2-7	CASSLRSGREQYF	TGTGCCAGCAGCTTAAGGTCAGGGCGCGAGCAGTACTTC
-	TRBV30	TRBD2	TRBJ2-7	CACGGRNYEQYF	TGTGCCTGCGGCGGGAGGAATTACGAGCAGTACTTC
-	TRBV11-2	TRBD2	TRBJ2-7	CASSSLLAGVEQYF	TGTGCCAGCAGCAGCCTACTAGCGGGAGTCGAGCAGTACTTC
-	TRBV4-1	-	TRBJ2-1	CVKGLYNEQFF	TGCGTAAAGGGGCTCTACAATGAGCAGTTCTTC